This TCR beta chain was found in a study of shared clonotypes between healthy human individuals (dated by TCRdb to about 2020). In terms of the full investigation: The cohort comprised two women and three men aged 18 to 49 years. Leukapheresis yielded between about 0.85 and 10 billion PBMCs per donor. Per donor, three plates each were used for CD4 naive and CD4 memory, two for CD8 naive, and one for CD8 memory. To estimate repertoire size and how much clonotypes are shared between individuals, the study performed deep sequencing of blood TCR repertoires from 4 to 6 healthy adults. To increase sequencing depth and limit assay-specific biases, TCR repertoire library preparation and sequencing were carried out by different laboratories using diverse techniques.

About this clone itself: The antigen this receptor binds is unknown. Within one base of it there is no much larger clone, and no base qualities were kept.

General conclusions and limits of the study: Compared with non-shared clonotypes, the clonotypes found in all four sorted-subset donors had higher generation probabilities. Sampling was restricted to blood, and TCR repertoires in tissues likely differ from the TCR repertoires found in blood. Based on pairwise subsampling, the degree of clonotype sharing among donors was expected to be affected by sequencing depth. Naive subsets generally had larger estimated clonotype richness than memory subsets did. Rarefaction of sorted-subset datasets indicated incomplete sequencing despite the large sequencing depth. Sharing across several donors was observed for 5% to 6.5% of naive CD4, less than 4% of naive CD8, 2.3% of memory CD4, and less than 0.45% of memory CD8 clonotypes. The small number of donors limited the genetic and exposure-history diversity represented.

Counted from cysteine to phenylalanine, this CDR3 has 16 amino acids. Solely the CDR3 DNA is kept, with 48 bases framed from the first base. V was cut back by 2 bases and J by 0 bases, leaving a gap of 11 bases between them. Reading the germline V gene gives CDR1 KGHSH and CDR2 LQKENI. TCR CDR3 regions were amplified from genomic DNA by multiplex PCR using the deep immunoSEQ assay. Extracted genomic DNA from each cell subset was distributed evenly across all wells of several immunoSEQ 96-well plates, and each plate was treated as a replicate. For sorted subsets, roughly 200 ng of genomic DNA, equivalent to roughly 33,000 T cell genomes, went into each replicate PCR. Purified libraries were measured with a Qubit 3.0 fluorometer, size-checked on a Bioanalyzer 2100, and measured again with the KAPA Library Quantification kit. A separate single-read 150-cycle Illumina NextSeq 550 flow cell was used to sequence each immunoSEQ 96-well plate. In the source study's methods: Because only junctional sequences without quality scores were contained in the immunoSEQ output, filtering matching that applied to full-length reads could not be performed. Sequences were annotated with PyIR, a Python wrapper for IgBLAST v1.9, using IMGT germline references to assign V/J genes and CDR3. Reads were removed for weak V/J assignments (E-value above 1e-6), missing CDR3, stop codons, out-of-frame junctions, or ambiguous translated residues. V3J clonotypes were defined as sequences sharing an identical inferred V gene, J gene, and CDR3 amino acid sequence. Percentage overlap between repertoires was calculated by dividing the number of shared unique clonotypes by the size of the smaller repertoire. Repertoire richness was assessed with RTK rarefaction, the Chao1 estimator, and Recon v2.1 estimates of unobserved clonotypes. Generation probabilities for all TCRbeta clonotypes obtained by the gDNA method from a handful of donors were computed using OLGA. This immuneACCESS table, as held by TCRdb, lists in-frame sequences with V and J called but not all clones. Of the missing ones, under half trace to an unresolved V gene in checked studies; the others have no known cause. V, J and clone size are taken as reported in that table, and D and trimming were inferred from the DNA itself. The sample table lists roughly 1 million clones, 65% to 80% of them with a count of one. 1.4% of the sample is taken by the ten largest.

Healthy HIV-negative adults with no recently reported acute infections or vaccinations were included as donors. All donors were Caucasian adults living in Nashville, Tennessee, USA. CD4+ T cells were enriched by magnetic negative selection; naive cells were then positively selected on CD45RA, and the negative fraction formed the memory subset. Blood was collected by leukapheresis, and PBMCs were isolated by Ficoll-Histopaque density gradient centrifugation and then cryopreserved in liquid nitrogen vapor phase. Analytical flow cytometry was used to check the purity and quantity of each magnetically sorted T cell population. Genomic DNA was isolated from every sorted fraction and measured by UV absorbance on a Nanodrop 2000c.

The chain links TRBV18 with TRBJ1-3, with a weak D call of TRBD1 (6 bases match). The TCR comes from a man younger than 35 in good health. Specimen: memory CD4+ T cells sorted from blood. According to the study, the label for this sample's cell subset or site signals: CD45RA-negative fraction. CDR3 sequence: CASSPRTGSSGNTIYF. The nucleotide sequence reads as follows: TGTGCCAGCTCACCAAGAACAGGGAGCTCTGGAAACACCATATATTTT.